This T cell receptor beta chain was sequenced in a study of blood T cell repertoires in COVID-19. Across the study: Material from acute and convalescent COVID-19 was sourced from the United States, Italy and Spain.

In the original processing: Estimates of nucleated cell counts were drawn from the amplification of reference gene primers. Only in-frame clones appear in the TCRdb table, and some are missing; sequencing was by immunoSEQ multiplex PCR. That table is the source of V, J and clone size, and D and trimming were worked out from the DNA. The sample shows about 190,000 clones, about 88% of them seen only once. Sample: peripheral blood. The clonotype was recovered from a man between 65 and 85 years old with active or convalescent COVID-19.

CDR3 protein: CASSIAGSSYNEQFF. The CDR3 coding sequence is TGTGCCAGCTCGATAGCGGGTAGCTCCTACAATGAGCAGTTCTTC. The chain uses TRBV19 and TRBJ2-1, with 7 bases identical to TRBD2. The CDR3 contains 15 residues. Trimming cost V 9 bases and J 0 bases; bases outside gene matches: 8. The germline gives CDR1 LNHDA, CDR2 SQIVND (reference sequence).